Presented here are 2 T cell receptor beta chains from one specimen sequenced in a study of blood T cell repertoires in COVID-19. Repertoires were generated with immunoSEQ multiplex PCR, while TCRdb's copy carries only in-frame clones and drops some. The sample has about 160,000 clones; just over 90% are singletons. Specimen: peripheral blood. The receptors here all came from a man aged 18 to 29 with acute or convalescent COVID-19.

This chain links TRBV19 with TRBJ2-1; 7 bases fit TRBD1. Germline values: CDR1 LNHDA, CDR2 SQIVND (reference sequence). Germline trimming cut 5 bases from V and 5 bases from J; bases unmatched to any gene: 9. The CDR3 consists of 15 residues. CDR3: CASSPNRGYNNEQFF. CDR3 DNA sequence: TGTGCCAGTAGTCCAAACAGGGGTTACAACAATGAGCAGTTCTTC.

J is TRBJ2-1 and V is TRBV6-5, with TRBD2 matching over 14 bases. Germline trimming cut 6 bases from V and 6 bases from J; bases unmatched to any gene: 4. CDR1 is MNHEY, CDR2 SVGAGI, per germline. The CDR3 extends over 15 amino acids. The CDR3 bases are TGTGCCAGCAGCCCCGGGACTAGCGGGGGCAATGAGCAGTTCTTC. Protein sequence: CASSPGTSGGNEQFF.